Listed below are T cell receptor beta chains from one sample, sequenced in a study of post-analysis software for immune sequencing data. TCRdb re-analysed the PCR reads in MiXCR, keeping a single row per CDR3 protein. The sample comprises fewer than 850,000 distinct CDR3 sequences, roughly 27% of which are singletons, and about 0.5% rests with the top ten. The sequencing sample was made of blood. Receptors were obtained from a girl under 18 with multiple sclerosis. CDR3s include the opening cysteine and the closing phenylalanine or tryptophan. D genes are given only for firm matches. The size entry is marked missing in some rows and otherwise reads once, few, many or a size class.

TGCAGTGCTAGAGATTCGTGGGGGAGTTACAATGAGCAGTTCTTC,CSARDSWGSYNEQFF,TRBJ2-1,-,-,TRBV20-1
TGTGCCAGCACCCAGCTTGCCCTTAGCGGGACAGATACGCAGTATTTT,CASTQLALSGTDTQYF,TRBJ2-3,TRBD2,-,TRBV28
TGTGCCAGCACCCCGGGGTGGCAGCCCCAGCATTTT,CASTPGWQPQHF,TRBJ1-5,-,many,TRBV6-6
TGTGCCACCAGCAGAGTCCGGGAGTGGGGCAATGAGCAGTTCTTC,CATSRVREWGNEQFF,TRBJ2-1,-,-,TRBV15
TGCGCCAGCAGCTTACCCCCTGCTGAGCAGTTCTTC,CASSLPPAEQFF,TRBJ2-1,-,-,TRBV5-1
TGTGCCAGCAGCTTAGATCTCCAGAATGAGCAGTTCTTC,CASSLDLQNEQFF,TRBJ2-1,-,-,TRBV11-3
TGCGCCAGCAGCCAATTATGGACGGAGGCTTATGGCTACACCTTC,CASSQLWTEAYGYTF,TRBJ1-2,-,-,TRBV4-1
TGTGCCAGCAGTTTAACCAGGTGGGAGACCCAGTACTTC,CASSLTRWETQYF,TRBJ2-5,-,-,TRBV12-3/TRBV12-4
TGTGCCAGCAGCCGAGGGGCGGGCCAAGAGACCCAGTACTTC,CASSRGAGQETQYF,TRBJ2-5,-,-,TRBV7-9
TGTGCCAGCAGTTTCCCGCGGGAGGTATTCTACGAGCAGTACTTC,CASSFPREVFYEQYF,TRBJ2-7,TRBD2,-,TRBV28
TGCAGTGCTAGCTCGGGGGATACGCAGTATTTT,CSASSGDTQYF,TRBJ2-3,-,-,TRBV20-1
TGCAGTGCTAACCCCTATGGACAGTCCCCGGAGACCCAGTACTTC,CSANPYGQSPETQYF,TRBJ2-5,-,-,TRBV20-1
TGTGCCAGCAGCTTACAGGGGGGAGATACGCAGTATTTT,CASSLQGGDTQYF,TRBJ2-3,-,-,TRBV7-2
TGTGCCAGCAGCCAACGGGCAGGGGAGAACACTGAAGCTTTCTTT,CASSQRAGENTEAFF,TRBJ1-1,-,-,TRBV16
TGTGCCAGCAGTCCAGCTATAAACAGCCAAGAGATCCAGTACTTC,CASSPAINSQEIQYF,TRBJ2-7,-,-,TRBV12-3/TRBV12-4
TGCGCCAGCAGCCCGGACATCGTAGCTAACTATGGCTACACCTTC,CASSPDIVANYGYTF,TRBJ1-2,-,few,TRBV4-3
TGTGCCAGCTCTCCTGAACCCGAGCAGTACTTC,CASSPEPEQYF,TRBJ2-7,-,few,TRBV5-8
TGTGCCACCAGCAGAGATGGGAGAACAGGGACCAAATTTGGCTACACCTTC,CATSRDGRTGTKFGYTF,TRBJ1-2,-,few,TRBV15
TGTGCCATCAGTGAGCTCCCAGGGGATTCACCCCTCCACTTT,CAISELPGDSPLHF,TRBJ1-6,-,few,TRBV10-3
TGCAGTGCCCCGGGGACTAGCGGGGGGTACGGTGAGCAGTTCTTC,CSAPGTSGGYGEQFF,TRBJ2-1,TRBD2,-,TRBV20-1
TGTGCCAGCAGCCCCGGGGGGGGACTAGGAGGCACAGATACGCAGTATTTT,CASSPGGGLGGTDTQYF,TRBJ2-3,TRBD2,-,TRBV9
TGTGCCAGCATGGGCCGGAGGGACAGGGTACCACGCGAGACCCAGTACTTC,CASMGRRDRVPRETQYF,TRBJ2-5,TRBD1,many,TRBV28
TGCGCCAGCAGCCCCCCCCAGCAGGCGCCCGTTGCGGAGACCCAGTACTTC,CASSPPQQAPVAETQYF,TRBJ2-5,-,-,TRBV5-1
TGTGCCAGCAGCTTACAGGGGGAACTTTACAATGAGCAGTTCTTC,CASSLQGELYNEQFF,TRBJ2-1,TRBD1,few,TRBV28
TGTGCCAGCAGTCTACGATCAGGGGCGACGTACAATGAGCAGTTCTTC,CASSLRSGATYNEQFF,TRBJ2-1,-,many,TRBV12-3/TRBV12-4